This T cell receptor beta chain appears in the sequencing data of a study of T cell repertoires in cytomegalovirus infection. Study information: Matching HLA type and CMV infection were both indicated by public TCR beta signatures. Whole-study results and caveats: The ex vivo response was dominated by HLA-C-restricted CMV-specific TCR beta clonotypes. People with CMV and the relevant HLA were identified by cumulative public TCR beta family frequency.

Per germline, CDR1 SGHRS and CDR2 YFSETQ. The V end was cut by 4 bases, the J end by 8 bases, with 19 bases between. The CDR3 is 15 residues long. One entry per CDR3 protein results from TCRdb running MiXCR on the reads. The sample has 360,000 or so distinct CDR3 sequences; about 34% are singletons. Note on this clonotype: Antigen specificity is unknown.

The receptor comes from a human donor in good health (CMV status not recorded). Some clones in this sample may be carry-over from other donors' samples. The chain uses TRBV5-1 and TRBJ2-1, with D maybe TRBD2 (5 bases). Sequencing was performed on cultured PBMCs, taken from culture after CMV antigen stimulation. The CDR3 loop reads CASSLGVLGSHEQFF. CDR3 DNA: TGCGCCAGCAGCCTGGGAGTGTTGGGGTCTCATGAGCAGTTCTTC.